This T cell receptor beta chain was captured by sequencing in a study of blood T cell repertoires in COVID-19. Whole-study context: The samples span acute and convalescent COVID-19 from the United States, Italy and Spain. Sources were T cells, B-cell-depleted T cells, or PBMCs; the material itself was cDNA or gDNA.

Germline V CDR1 and CDR2: LGHDT, YNNKEL (reference sequence). V was cut by 4 bases and J by 8 bases, with 15 bases left in between. The CDR3 has 14 amino acids. As originally analysed: Reference gene primer amplification gave estimated nucleated cell counts. Profiling relied on immunoSEQ multiplex PCR, and the TCRdb table lists in-frame clones only, not all of them. The V and J calls and clone size come from that table; D and trimming were worked out from the DNA. The table has about 480,000 clones, around 88% seen once; the top ten hold around 12%. The rearrangement joins TRBV3-1 (or the pseudogene TRBV3-2) to TRBJ1-3; D possibly corresponds to TRBD1 (6 bases). The sample comprised peripheral blood. This TCR derives from a woman between 45 and 60 years old with COVID-19, enrolled during active disease. The CDR3 bases are TGTGCCAGCAGCCCGAACAGGGCTGGGGACACCATATATTTT. Translation: CASSPNRAGDTIYF.